A selection of T cell receptor beta chains follows, all from one sample in a study of OX40 agonist ivuxolimab in advanced cancers. The data were produced by immunoSEQ multiplex PCR, yet TCRdb's version contains in-frame clones alone and is incomplete. The sample has about 64,000 clones; around 90% are singletons. Source: CD4+ or CD8+ T cells sorted from blood, taken in a trial of the OX40 agonist ivuxolimab. These receptors were taken from an adult with an advanced solid tumor such as melanoma, head and neck, liver or kidney cancer. CDR3s include the opening cysteine and the closing phenylalanine or tryptophan. The D gene is left open where the match is weak. Where a row states a size, it is once, few, many or the class of an expanded clone; other rows omit it.

clone size,J gene,V gene,D gene,CDR3 protein,CDR3 DNA
-,TRBJ2-1,TRBV12-5,TRBD2,CASGLGAGYNEQFF,TGTGCTAGTGGTTTGGGAGCGGGGTACAATGAGCAGTTCTTC
-,TRBJ2-1,TRBV5-1,-,CASSLVGLSSYNEQFF,TGCGCCAGCAGCTTGGTAGGCTTGAGCTCCTACAATGAGCAGTTCTTC
-,TRBJ2-1,TRBV11-3,-,CASSPRLGGNEQFF,TGTGCCAGCAGCCCCCGACTAGGAGGCAATGAGCAGTTCTTC
-,TRBJ2-5,TRBV18,-,CASSPGETQYF,TGTGCCAGCTCACCGGGAGAGACCCAGTACTTC
once,TRBJ1-5,TRBV10-3,TRBD1,CAISESRDRARGSNQPQHF,TGTGCCATCAGTGAGTCGAGGGACAGGGCGAGAGGGAGCAATCAGCCCCAGCATTTT
-,TRBJ2-1,TRBV7-9,TRBD2,CASSFRAGGLDEQFF,TGTGCCAGCAGCTTCCGAGCGGGAGGTCTCGATGAGCAGTTCTTC
-,TRBJ1-1,TRBV6-5,TRBD1,CASSYSRTGDTEAFF,TGTGCCAGCAGTTACTCGAGGACAGGGGACACTGAAGCTTTCTTT
-,TRBJ1-1,TRBV7-9,-,CASTRLGGNTEAFF,TGTGCCAGCACCCGGTTAGGGGGGAACACTGAAGCTTTCTTT
few,TRBJ1-1,TRBV30,-,CAWRRQLNTEAFF,TGTGCCTGGAGGCGGCAGCTTAACACTGAAGCTTTCTTT
-,TRBJ1-2,TRBV6-6,TRBD1,CAVSGQGAGGYTF,TGTGCGGTTAGTGGGCAGGGGGCCGGTGGCTACACCTTC
-,TRBJ2-5,TRBV5-1,-,CASSLHDQETQYF,TGCGCCAGCAGCTTGCACGACCAAGAGACCCAGTACTTC
-,TRBJ2-5,TRBV11-2,TRBD1,CASSLDGTGTETQYF,TGTGCCAGCAGCTTAGATGGGACAGGCACCGAGACCCAGTACTTC
once,TRBJ1-2,TRBV6-6,TRBD1,CASSPGTGIYYGYTF,TGTGCCAGCAGTCCGGGGACAGGGATCTACTATGGCTACACCTTC
-,TRBJ1-5,TRBV4-3,-,CASSQDFTARRPQHF,TGCGCCAGCAGCCAAGATTTTACGGCCCGACGACCCCAGCATTTT
once,TRBJ2-5,TRBV19,-,CASSKTDTRETQYF,TGTGCCAGTAGCAAGACGGATACTAGAGAGACCCAGTACTTC
-,TRBJ1-1,TRBV4-3,-,CASSQEVRENTEAFF,TGCGCCAGCAGCCAAGAGGTGAGGGAGAACACTGAAGCTTTCTTT
-,TRBJ2-2,TRBV9,-,CASSVGPDAGELFF,TGTGCCAGCAGCGTAGGACCTGATGCCGGGGAGCTGTTTTTT
-,TRBJ1-4,TRBV30,-,CAWRRISGEKLFF,TGTGCCTGGAGAAGAATATCAGGTGAAAAACTGTTTTTT
-,TRBJ2-5,TRBV6-6,-,CASSSLGEQYF,TGTGCCAGCAGTTCCCTTGGGGAGCAGTACTTC
-,TRBJ2-7,TRBV6-1,TRBD2,CASSDASGTGYEQYF,TGTGCCAGCAGTGATGCTAGCGGGACGGGTTACGAGCAGTACTTC
few,TRBJ1-1,TRBV6-4,-,CASTLGQPVAFF,TGTGCCAGCACCCTTGGACAGCCCGTGGCTTTCTTT
-,TRBJ2-7,TRBV30,-,CAWSGGGFYEQYF,TGTGCCTGGAGTGGTGGAGGGTTCTACGAGCAGTACTTC
-,TRBJ2-2,TRBV16,TRBD2,CASSPTRLAGGELFF,TGTGCCAGCAGCCCGACACGACTAGCTGGCGGGGAGCTGTTTTTT
-,TRBJ1-4,TRBV7-9,TRBD1,CASSLVLGQGVTNEKLFF,TGTGCCAGCAGCTTAGTACTGGGACAGGGGGTTACTAATGAAAAACTGTTTTTT
-,TRBJ2-5,TRBV7-2,-,CASSAGEGAQYF,TGTGCCAGCAGCGCAGGGGAGGGCGCCCAGTACTTC
-,TRBJ2-7,TRBV5-4,-,CASSLGGGRSYEQYF,TGTGCCAGCAGCTTGGGTGGGGGTCGATCCTACGAGCAGTACTTC
-,TRBJ1-4,TRBV2,TRBD1,CASSQQGGTNEKLFF,TGTGCCAGCAGCCAGCAGGGGGGCACTAATGAAAAACTGTTTTTT